This TCR beta chain was observed in a study of control samples from healthy donors and cancer patients. With 7 bases clipped from V and 7 bases from J, the junction kept 9 bases outside the gene matches. The CDR3 sequence is 13 residues long. Sequencing was performed with immunoSEQ multiplex PCR; in TCRdb, only in-frame clones are kept and a portion is missing. The data contain some 130,000 clones, around nine tenths of them singletons. The V and J genes are TRBV12-3 or TRBV12-4 and TRBJ2-7; 8 bases match TRBD2. The clonotype was recovered from a woman under 40 in good health. Material for sequencing was blood. The CDR3 loop is CASTLIPGGEQYF. DNA of the CDR3: TGTGCCAGCACCCTGATCCCGGGAGGGGAGCAGTACTTC.